One and the same sample provided the 30 T cell receptor beta chains below, sequenced in a study of somatic mutations in cytotoxic T cells in rheumatoid arthritis. TCRdb's copy holds only in-frame clones and misses some; the assay was immunoSEQ multiplex PCR. The table has about 1,400 clones, about three quarters seen once. The sample taken for sequencing was CD8+ T cells sorted from blood. The receptor set was obtained from an adult with rheumatoid arthritis.

The genes are TRBV27 and TRBJ2-7; D is ambiguous. Germline V gene data show CDR1 as MNHEY and CDR2 as SMNVEV (reference sequence). Trimming removed 3 bases from V and 4 bases from J, with 10 bases in between. The CDR3 loop spans 13 amino acids. The CDR3 bases are TGTGCCAGCAGTTTCTTGGGCCCGTACGAGCAGTACTTC. The encoded protein is CASSFLGPYEQYF.

The V call is TRBV7-2, the J call TRBJ2-7; no clear D. With 5 bases removed from V and 3 bases from J, the gap between germline ends came to 8 bases. This CDR3 has 12 amino acids. Per the germline V gene, CDR1 is SGHTA and CDR2 is FQGNSA. CDR3: CASSVDRYEQYF. CDR3 nucleotide sequence: TGTGCCAGCAGCGTAGATCGCTACGAGCAGTACTTC.

The genes are TRBV11-3 and TRBJ2-1, with 8 bases lining up with TRBD2. CDR1 is SGHNT and CDR2 is YENEEA in the germline V gene. This CDR3 spans 13 amino acids. With 4 bases clipped from V and 6 bases from J, the junction kept 2 bases outside the gene matches. CDR3 in amino acids: CASSSGTSNEQFF. The CDR3 DNA sequence: TGTGCCAGCAGCTCCGGGACTAGCAATGAGCAGTTCTTC. Variable domain in full (rest from reference TRBV11-3 and TRBJ2-1): EAGVVQSPRYKIIEKKQPVAFWCNPISGHNTLYWYLQNLGQGPELLIRYENEEAVDDSQLPKDRFSAERLKGVDSTLKIQPAELGDSAVYLCASSSGTSNEQFFGPGTRLTVL.

In this sample, this clone turned up once. The rearrangement joins TRBV15 to TRBJ1-3, with D unclear. The V end lost 3 bases, the J end lost 4 bases, and 10 bases lay between the germline ends. Germline V gene sequence: CDR1 LNHNV, CDR2 YYDKDF (reference sequence). The CDR3 is 14 residues long. This CDR3 is CATSREREGNTIYF. As DNA, the CDR3 is TGTGCCACCAGCAGGGAGAGGGAGGGAAACACCATATATTTT.

This chain joins TRBV2 and TRBJ1-1, with 7 bases lining up with TRBD1. The CDR3 spans 16 residues. V dropped 10 bases and J dropped 0; count of bases not matched to a gene: 14. The germline gives CDR1 SNHLY, CDR2 FYNNEI. CDR3 region: CATHDSDRTMNTEAFF. In DNA form, the CDR3 reads TGTGCCACGCATGATTCGGACAGGACGATGAACACTGAAGCTTTCTTT.

The V gene is TRBV30, the J gene TRBJ1-4; no definite D call. The CDR3 totals 12 residues. Trimming shortened V by 3 bases and J by 4 bases, and 6 bases separated the two germline ends. Germline V CDR1 and CDR2: GTSNPN, SVGIG (reference sequence). CDR3 nucleotide sequence: TGTGCCTGGAGCGGGGATAATGAAAAACTGTTTTTT. This codes for CAWSGDNEKLFF.

This chain connects TRBV29-1 to TRBJ1-2; 8 bases map to TRBD1. The ends lost 0 bases at V and 5 bases at J; junction bases unmatched: 14. In germline, CDR1 is SQVTM, CDR2 ANQGSEA. CDR3 length equals 17 residues. CDR3 sequence: CSVEEPGTGEAPYGYTF. CDR3 coding DNA: TGCAGCGTTGAAGAACCCGGGACAGGAGAAGCCCCTTATGGCTACACCTTC.

CDR3: CASRGTGLANYGYTF. The CDR3 nucleotides are TGTGCCAGCAGGGGGACAGGGCTAGCTAACTATGGCTACACCTTC. The chain links TRBV2 to TRBJ1-2; 9 bases are a match to TRBD1. Germline V gene lookup returns CDR1 SNHLY and CDR2 FYNNEI. This CDR3 contains 15 residues. V shed 6 bases, J shed 0 bases, and the junction held 5 bases outside the gene matches.

V gene TRBV9 combines with J gene TRBJ1-1; D is unresolved. The CDR3 sequence is 13 residues long. Trimming stripped 1 base from V and 5 bases from J, with 9 bases between. CDR1 SGDLS and CDR2 YYNGEE come from the germline V gene. The CDR3 nucleotides are TGTGCCAGCAGCGTAAACTCCGGGACTGAAGCTTTCTTT. Translated, it gives CASSVNSGTEAFF.

This clone was picked up a small number of times. This rearrangement joins TRBV2 to TRBJ2-7; a possible D gene is TRBD2 (5 bases). The CDR3 runs 12 residues. V gave up 6 bases and J gave up 3 bases, with 9 bases separating them. Per germline, CDR1 SNHLY and CDR2 FYNNEI. In DNA form, the CDR3 reads TGTGCCAGCAGGGGAGATGTCTACGAGCAGTACTTC. Amino acid sequence: CASRGDVYEQYF.

This rearrangement joins TRBV2 to TRBJ2-5, with 9 bases matching TRBD2. In germline, CDR1 is SNHLY, CDR2 FYNNEI. The V and J ends lost 0 bases and 7 bases, in that order; junction bases with no gene match: 12. This CDR3 is 17 amino acids long. CDR3 in amino acids: CASSEASLAGPYATQYF. The CDR3 bases are TGTGCCAGCAGTGAAGCGAGCCTAGCGGGGCCCTACGCGACCCAGTACTTC.

This rearrangement joins TRBV15 to TRBJ1-5; 7 bases agree with TRBD1. The V segment lost 5 bases and the J segment 4 bases; nucleotides outside the gene matches: 11. Germline V lookup: CDR1 LNHNV, CDR2 YYDKDF (reference sequence). This CDR3 comprises 16 residues. CDR3 in DNA: TGTGCCACCAGCTTGGGGGGAGAGGGGGCGAATCAGCCCCAGCATTTT. This gives the protein CATSLGGEGANQPQHF.

The chain recombines TRBV19 with TRBJ1-2, with a weak D call TRBD1 (6 bases). V was cut by 5 bases and J by 5 bases, with 9 bases left in between. Germline values: CDR1 LNHDA, CDR2 SQIVND (reference sequence). This CDR3 comprises 12 residues. The CDR3 region is CASSFGQYGYTF. For the CDR3, the DNA is TGTGCCAGTAGTTTCGGACAGTATGGCTACACCTTC.

The chain carries TRBV29-1 and TRBJ2-7, with D uncertain. The V gene lost 0 bases and the J gene lost 3 bases, with 6 bases spanning the gap. CDR1 and CDR2 from the germline V gene are SQVTM and ANQGSEA. The CDR3 has 12 residues. The CDR3 DNA reads TGCAGCGTTGAAGAGGGGAACTACGAGCAGTACTTC. It is translated as CSVEEGNYEQYF.

This sequence joins TRBV10-3 and TRBJ1-5; D gene uncertain. Germline V gives CDR1 ENHRY, CDR2 SYGVKD. The CDR3 totals 15 residues. Trimming took 5 bases from V and 2 from J, leaving 13 bases between them. CDR3 sequence (DNA): TGTGCCATCAGTCCCCGGCCTGGAGGCAATCAGCCCCAGCATTTT. Its translation is CAISPRPGGNQPQHF.

The sample holds a few counts of this clone. The genes are TRBV21-1 and TRBJ1-1. TRBV21-1 is termed a pseudogene. CDR3 length: 14 amino acids. CDR3 DNA: TGTGCCAGCAGCAAAGGGGCAGGGAGGTCTGAAGCTTTCTTT. Protein: CASSKGAGRSEAFF.

V and J are TRBV7-9 and TRBJ1-2, with D hard to call. Germline loops: CDR1 SEHNR, CDR2 FQNEAQ (reference sequence). The CDR3 length is 13 residues. Trimming took off 5 bases at V and 0 bases at J, with 7 bases between the two ends. The CDR3 sequence: CASSGNANYGYTF. CDR3 nucleotide sequence: TGTGCCAGCAGCGGAAATGCTAACTATGGCTACACCTTC. The variable domain in full, with the rest retrieved from reference TRBV7-9 and TRBJ1-2, is DTGVSQNPRHKITKRGQNVTFRCDPISEHNRLYWYRQTLGQGPEFLTYFQNEAQLEKSRLLSDRFSAERPKGSFSTLEIQRTEQGDSAMYLCASSGNANYGYTFGSGTRLTVV.

The chain couples TRBV7-2 to TRBJ2-2; tentatively, D is TRBD1 or TRBD2 (5 bases each). Looked up from germline, CDR1 is SGHTA and CDR2 is FQGNSA. The CDR3 length is 15 residues. Trimming shortened V by 5 bases and J by 0 bases, and 10 bases separated the two germline ends. The CDR3 bases are TGTGCCAGCAGCCTCCGGGACGCGAACACCGGGGAGCTGTTTTTT. Its protein product is CASSLRDANTGELFF.

In its sample, this clone was seen once. The chain links TRBV30 to TRBJ1-1; D gene ambiguous. The germline gives CDR1 GTSNPN, CDR2 SVGIG (reference sequence). This CDR3 is built from 13 residues. The ends were cut back, 1 base at V and 4 bases at J, with 10 bases in the middle. CDR3: CAWSERGITEAFF. The CDR3 region has the DNA TGTGCCTGGAGTGAGCGAGGGATCACTGAAGCTTTCTTT.

This sequence joins TRBV19 and TRBJ1-5, with D tentatively TRBD1 (5 bases). The CDR3 covers 16 residues. Looked up from germline, CDR1 is LNHDA and CDR2 is SQIVND (reference sequence). V was pared by 4 bases and J by 2 bases, with 15 bases between. The DNA of the CDR3 is TGTGCCAGTAGTAAAGGACCTCTCAGGGGCAATCAGCCCCAGCATTTT. Residues: CASSKGPLRGNQPQHF.

V is TRBV4-3 and J is TRBJ2-1; TRBD2 agrees at 15 bases. Looked up from germline, CDR1 is LGHNA and CDR2 is YSLEER. V dropped 1 base and J dropped 6; count of bases not matched to a gene: 13. This CDR3 is built from 20 residues. DNA for the CDR3: TGCGCCAGCAGCCAAGCTCCCAGCGGACTAGCGGGAGGGCCCGGCAATGAGCAGTTCTTC. It yields the protein CASSQAPSGLAGGPGNEQFF.

In its sample, this clone ranks as large. The rearrangement links TRBV9 to TRBJ2-7, with 7 nucleotides matching TRBD1. After removal of 0 bases from V and 0 bases from J, the junction contained 3 bases not matched to a gene. The CDR3 spans 15 residues. CDR1 is SGDLS and CDR2 is YYNGEE in the germline V gene. The CDR3 DNA is TGTGCCAGCAGCGTAGAGACAGGGAGCTCCTACGAGCAGTACTTC. Translated: CASSVETGSSYEQYF.

The rearrangement joins TRBV12-5 to TRBJ1-1; D is unclear. CDR3 length: 13 residues. CDR1 is LGHNT and CDR2 is FRNRAP in the germline V gene. V was pared by 6 bases and J by 3 bases, with 11 bases between. CDR3 in amino acids: CASGSDGYTEAFF. For the CDR3, the DNA is TGTGCTAGTGGATCGGACGGCTACACTGAAGCTTTCTTT. Together with reference TRBV12-5 and TRBJ1-1, the CDR3 gives the full variable domain: DARVTQTPRHKVTEMGQEVTMRCQPILGHNTVFWYRQTMMQGLELLAYFRNRAPLDDSGMPKDRFSAEMPDATLATLKIQPSEPRDSAVYFCASGSDGYTEAFFGQGTRLTVV.

In DNA, the CDR3 is TGTGCCGAAGAATGGGTAGAAACCGGGGAGCTGTTTTTT. It encodes CAEEWVETGELFF. The chain combines TRBV7-9 with TRBJ2-2; D is unresolved. CDR3 length equals 13 residues. Trimming took off 11 bases at V and 5 bases at J, with 15 bases between the two ends. The germline V gene has CDR1 SEHNR and CDR2 FQNEAQ (reference sequence). The entire variable domain, with the rest obtained from reference TRBV7-9 and TRBJ2-2, is as follows: DTGVSQNPRHKITKRGQNVTFRCDPISEHNRLYWYRQTLGQGPEFLTYFQNEAQLEKSRLLSDRFSAERPKGSFSTLEIQRTEQGDSAMYLCAEEWVETGELFFGEGSRLTVL.

This clone appeared once. The J gene is TRBJ1-5, the V gene TRBV6-5; unclear D gene. The CDR3 spans 14 residues. The ends were cut back, 2 bases at V and 0 bases at J, with 5 bases in the middle. Germline values: CDR1 MNHEY, CDR2 SVGAGI. The CDR3 DNA reads TGTGCCAGCAGTTACGGGGATAGCAATCAGCCCCAGCATTTT. Its protein is CASSYGDSNQPQHF.

The chain joins TRBV4-2 to TRBJ1-6; 11 bases map to TRBD1. With 3 bases clipped from V and 7 bases from J, the junction kept 5 bases outside the gene matches. CDR3 length: 16 amino acids. The germline gives CDR1 LGHNA, CDR2 YNFKEQ. CDR3 bases: TGTGCCAGCAGCCAGGGGGACAGGGGGAGAAATTCACCCCTCCACTTT. Its translation: CASSQGDRGRNSPLHF.

This clone was seen a single time. The chain carries TRBV2 and TRBJ2-5, with 9 bases fitting TRBD1. This CDR3 spans 15 amino acids. With 6 bases clipped from V and 1 base from J, the junction kept 6 bases outside the gene matches. Germline assignment: CDR1 SNHLY and CDR2 FYNNEI. CDR3 nucleotides: TGTGCCAGCAGGGATCCGGGACAGGGCCAAGAGACCCAGTACTTC. Translating gives CASRDPGQGQETQYF.

The CDR3 DNA reads as TGCGCCAGCAGCTTAACCCCAGAGACCCAGTACTTC. Its protein product is CASSLTPETQYF. The chain couples TRBV5-1 to TRBJ2-5, with unresolved D. Trimming pared 2 bases from V and 4 bases from J, leaving 6 bases between. The V gene's germline CDR1 is SGHRS and CDR2 YFSETQ. CDR3 length: 12 amino acids. Filled out from reference TRBV5-1 and TRBJ2-5, the complete variable domain reads KAGVTQTPRYLIKTRGQQVTLSCSPISGHRSVSWYQQTPGQGLQFLFEYFSETQRNKGNFPGRFSGRQFSNSRSEMNVSTLELGDSALYLCASSLTPETQYFGPGTRLLVL.

This rearrangement joins TRBV11-3 to TRBJ1-3; no firm D call. Trimming shortened V by 4 bases and J by 0 bases, and 13 bases separated the two germline ends. Germline lookup yields CDR1 SGHNT and CDR2 YENEEA. The length of the CDR3 is 16 residues. The DNA of the CDR3 is TGTGCCAGCAGCTGTCCACAGAGGACCTCTGGAAACACCATATATTTT. It encodes CASSCPQRTSGNTIYF.

This clone was seen just once. As DNA, the CDR3 is TGCAGTGCCCGGGGGACAGATACGCAGTATTTT. Its translation is CSARGTDTQYF. The chain is built from TRBV20-1 and TRBJ2-3; D might be TRBD2 (6 bases). CDR1 and CDR2 from the germline V gene are DFQATT and SNEGSKA (reference sequence). The V end was cut by 6 bases, the J end by 3 bases, with 7 bases between. This CDR3 has 11 residues.